This entry lists 8 T cell receptor beta chains sequenced from one sample in a study of blood T cell repertoires in COVID-19. TCRdb keeps only in-frame clones here, not all; method: immunoSEQ multiplex PCR. The sample lists some 150,000 clones, about 85% occurring once. The sample taken for sequencing was peripheral blood. These receptors were collected from a man aged 35-49 years with acute or convalescent COVID-19.

The chain recombines TRBV27 with TRBJ2-1; maybe TRBD2 (7 bases). V gave up 3 bases and J gave up 2 bases, with 11 bases separating them. This CDR3 is 15 amino acids long. CDR1 MNHEY and CDR2 SMNVEV come from the germline V gene (reference sequence). The CDR3 is CASSFSGGTYNEQFF. The CDR3, as DNA: TGTGCCAGCAGTTTTTCGGGGGGCACCTACAATGAGCAGTTCTTC.

This clone was counted a few times. The chain has TRBV2 and TRBJ2-1, with TRBD2 identical over 10 bases. This CDR3 has 15 residues. Per germline, CDR1 SNHLY and CDR2 FYNNEI. V trimming: 8 bases; J trimming: 6 bases; junction bases outside the gene matches: 10. In DNA, the CDR3 is TGTGCCAGCCGCCCACTAGCGGGGACCCTCAATGAGCAGTTCTTC. It translates to CASRPLAGTLNEQFF.

The chain links TRBV7-9 to TRBJ1-1; D is ambiguous. The CDR3 has 15 amino acids. Germline-derived CDR1 and CDR2 are SEHNR and FQNEAQ (reference sequence). The V and J ends lost 1 base and 1 base respectively, with 10 bases between them. CDR3 in amino acids: CASSLDPYSNTEAFF. CDR3 coding DNA: TGTGCCAGCAGCTTAGATCCGTACTCGAACACTGAAGCTTTCTTT.

The chain couples TRBV2 to TRBJ2-3; 8 bases line up with TRBD2. Germline CDR1 SNHLY, CDR2 FYNNEI. CDR3 length equals 17 residues. The V and J ends lost 6 bases and 2 bases, in that order; junction bases with no gene match: 13. CDR3 nucleotides: TGTGCCAGCAGCCCGTCCCCAGCGGGGGCCCTCACAGATACGCAGTATTTT. Amino acid sequence: CASSPSPAGALTDTQYF.

In this sample, this clone turned up a few times. The V call is TRBV4-3, the J call TRBJ2-1; 9 bases agree with TRBD2. Germline CDR1 reads LGHNA; CDR2 reads YSLEER. The V segment lost 0 bases and the J segment 2 bases; nucleotides outside the gene matches: 5. CDR3 length: 17 amino acids. DNA of the CDR3: TGCGCCAGCAGCCAAGATCTCGGCGGGGGGGCCTACAATGAGCAGTTCTTC. It is translated as CASSQDLGGGAYNEQFF.

The rearrangement uses TRBV2 and TRBJ2-7; 7 nucleotides line up with TRBD1. J lost 2 bases, V lost 6 bases, and 7 bases had no gene match. The CDR3 length is 14 residues. Germline CDR1 and CDR2: SNHLY and FYNNEI. DNA of the CDR3: TGTGCCAGCAGGGTTACGGGGACAGCCTACGAGCAGTACTTC. Translation gives CASRVTGTAYEQYF.

The chain combines TRBV9 with TRBJ1-3; D not resolved. V dropped 3 bases and J dropped 2 bases, with 15 bases sitting between them. The CDR3 is 16 amino acids. The germline CDR1 and CDR2 sequences are SGDLS and YYNGEE. CDR3 sequence (DNA): TGTGCCAGCAGCGACGTAGGTAGCGGGGCTGGAAACACCATATATTTT. This codes for CASSDVGSGAGNTIYF.

The chain recombines TRBV30 with TRBJ2-3; tentatively, D is TRBD1 (5 bases). V lost 4 bases and J 1 base, leaving 15 bases between the germline ends. Looked up from germline, CDR1 is GTSNPN and CDR2 is SVGIG (reference sequence). The CDR3 covers 15 residues. The CDR3 coding sequence is TGTGCCTGGACCATCGGGCAGGGCCGCACAGATACGCAGTATTTT. Translated: CAWTIGQGRTDTQYF. The full variable domain, its missing parts supplied by reference TRBV30 and TRBJ2-3, is SQTIHQWPATLVQPVGSPLSLECTVEGTSNPNLYWYRQAAGRGLQLLFYSVGIGQISSEVPQNLSASRPQDRQFILSSKKLLLSDSGFYLCAWTIGQGRTDTQYFGPGTRLTVL.